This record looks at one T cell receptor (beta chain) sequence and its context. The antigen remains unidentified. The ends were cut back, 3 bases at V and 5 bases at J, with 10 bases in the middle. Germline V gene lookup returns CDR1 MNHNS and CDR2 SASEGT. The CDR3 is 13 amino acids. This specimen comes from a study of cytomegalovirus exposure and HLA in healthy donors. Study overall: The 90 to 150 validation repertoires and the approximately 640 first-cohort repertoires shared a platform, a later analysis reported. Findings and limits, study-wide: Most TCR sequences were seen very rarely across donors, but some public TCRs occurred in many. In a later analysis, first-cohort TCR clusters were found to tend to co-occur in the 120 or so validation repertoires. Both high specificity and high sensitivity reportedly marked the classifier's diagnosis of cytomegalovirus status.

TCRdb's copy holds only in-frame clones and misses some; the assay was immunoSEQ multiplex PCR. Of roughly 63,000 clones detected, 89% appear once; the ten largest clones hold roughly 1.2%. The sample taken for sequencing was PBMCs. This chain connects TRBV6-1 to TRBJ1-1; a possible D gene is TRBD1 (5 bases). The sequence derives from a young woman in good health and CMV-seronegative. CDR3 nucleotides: TGTGCCAGCAGTGAGAAAGGGGTAACTGAAGCTTTCTTT. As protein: CASSEKGVTEAFF.